What follows is one T cell receptor (beta chain) and its context. Its specific antigen is unknown. Within one base of it there is no much larger clone, and no base qualities were kept. This entry is derived from a study of blood T cell repertoires in COVID-19 (dated by TCRdb to about 2020). Background on the whole study: Samples covering the acute and convalescent phases of COVID-19 were provided by collaborators in the United States, Italy and Spain. A de-identified subject ID, COVID-19 status, age in years and sex were almost always included in the sample metadata. The prospective study material was composed of cDNA or gDNA derived from T cells, B-cell-depleted T cells, or PBMCs. A freely available public database, intended as a resource for researchers studying the immune response to SARS-CoV-2, is where the repertoires were released. Where available, HLA class I and class II types were obtained from metadata supplied by the sample provider rather than from assay-based typing. Subjects who had been exposed to COVID-19, were actively infected with it, or had recovered from it provided the deeply sampled blood TCRbeta repertoires that made up the dataset. The samples were drawn from two sources: the first 160 participants of the ongoing ImmuneRACE study, and 1,254 subjects contributed by 6 global collaborators. Points the paper makes about the study in general: The amount of clinical and demographic metadata varied by source and participant and was provided uncurated.

Relative to germline, V is missing 6 bases and J is missing 3 bases, with 3 bases of the junction outside any gene match. In the germline V gene, CDR1 corresponds to MNHEY and CDR2 to SVGAGI. The CDR3 numbers 14 residues from cysteine through phenylalanine. The CDR3 DNA has 42 bases and is translated from base 1. Each collaborating institution followed its own protocols to collect whole blood in K2EDTA tubes. Collaborator samples were shipped for TCRbeta analysis as frozen whole blood, isolated PBMCs, or DNA extracted from either sample type. TCRbeta CDR3 regions were amplified from genomic DNA using the immunoSEQ Assay, a bias-controlled multiplex PCR. From the authors' description of their analysis: Within the assay, amplification of reference gene primers was used to estimate how many nucleated cells each sample contained. To quantify the absolute abundance of each unique TCRbeta CDR3 rearrangement, sequence reads were collapsed and filtered. For each sample, productive Simpson clonality was calculated as the square root of Simpson's diversity index over productive rearrangements. The table was pulled from immuneACCESS by TCRdb, which kept in-frame rearrangements only. Such tables lose some clones; where checked, under half of the loss comes from unresolved V genes, and the rest has no known cause. That table supplies the V and J calls and clone size; D and trimming were determined from the DNA. The sample records hundreds of thousands of clones, 80% to 85% of which are singletons. The top ten clones comprise around 18% of the sample.

The chain couples TRBV6-5 to TRBJ2-3, and 10 junction bases match TRBD2. The material sequenced was peripheral blood. The TCR originated in a woman older than 75 with active or convalescent COVID-19. The CDR3 reads CASRAGGPTDTQYF. The DNA sequence reads TGTGCCAGCAGAGCGGGAGGGCCTACAGATACGCAGTATTTT.